The 9 T cell receptor beta chains listed next were all sequenced from one sample in a study of blood T cell repertoires in COVID-19. The assay was immunoSEQ multiplex PCR, and TCRdb's table has in-frame clones only and misses some. The sample carries over 250,000 clones, around 79% recorded once. Sequencing was performed on peripheral blood. The receptors shown here come from an elderly woman with acute or convalescent COVID-19.

The V and J genes are TRBV11-2 and TRBJ2-1; 10 bases fit TRBD2. The CDR3 has 18 amino acids. Germline V gene sequence: CDR1 SGHAT, CDR2 FQNNGV. V gave up 1 base and J gave up 3 bases; unmatched junction bases: 9. Written as DNA, the CDR3 is TGTGCCAGCAGCTTAGTGGGTAGCGGGGGGCCGAACTACAATGAGCAGTTCTTC. Residues: CASSLVGSGGPNYNEQFF.

The chain recombines TRBV6-5 with TRBJ1-1, with 11 bases that match TRBD1. Germline V gene data show CDR1 as MNHEY and CDR2 as SVGAGI. Unmatched junction bases numbered 2, after V lost 4 bases and J lost 4 bases. The CDR3 loop spans 14 amino acids. For the CDR3, the DNA is TGTGCCAGCAGTTGGGGGACAGGGGGCACTGAAGCTTTCTTT. Amino acids: CASSWGTGGTEAFF.

The rearrangement joins TRBV30 to TRBJ1-1, with a tentative D call TRBD1 (5 bases). V shed 0 bases and J shed 10 bases, with 9 bases lying between them. The CDR3 is made up of 11 amino acids. CDR1 is GTSNPN and CDR2 is SVGIG in the germline V gene (reference sequence). CDR3 bases: TGTGCCTGGAGTGTACGGGGGGGAGCTTTCTTT. It is translated as CAWSVRGGAFF.

The rearrangement uses TRBV18 and TRBJ1-1; D not resolved. Germline CDR1 is KGHSH and CDR2 is LQKENI. The CDR3 is made up of 13 amino acids. Trimming took off 5 bases at V and 0 bases at J, with 7 bases between the two ends. In nucleotides, the CDR3 is TGTGCCAGCTCAGAGGGCATGAACACTGAAGCTTTCTTT. Amino acids: CASSEGMNTEAFF.

This sequence joins TRBV5-1 and TRBJ2-2, with 8 bases identical to TRBD1. Per germline, CDR1 SGHRS and CDR2 YFSETQ. Trimming removed 0 bases from V and 7 bases from J; junction bases left unmatched: 8. The CDR3 has 16 amino acids. The DNA of the CDR3 is TGCGCCAGCAGCTTGGTCACAGGGGGGCCGATCGGGGAGCTGTTTTTT. Translation gives CASSLVTGGPIGELFF.

This chain joins TRBV7-9 and TRBJ1-3; D unresolved. The CDR3 has 17 residues. Trimming removed 2 bases from V and 0 bases from J, with 14 bases in between. Germline V gene sequence: CDR1 SEHNR, CDR2 FQNEAQ (reference sequence). The CDR3 sequence: CASSLWLQPLSGNTIYF. The CDR3 nucleotides read TGTGCCAGCAGCTTATGGTTACAGCCTCTCTCTGGAAACACCATATATTTT. Full variable domain (remainder filled in from reference TRBV7-9 and TRBJ1-3): DTGVSQNPRHKITKRGQNVTFRCDPISEHNRLYWYRQTLGQGPEFLTYFQNEAQLEKSRLLSDRFSAERPKGSFSTLEIQRTEQGDSAMYLCASSLWLQPLSGNTIYFGEGSWLTVV.

The chain uses TRBV7-9 and TRBJ1-2, with 8 bases matching TRBD1. CDR1 and CDR2 (germline): SEHNR, FQNEAQ (reference sequence). The trim removed 4 bases at V and 7 bases at J, leaving 14 bases unmatched. The CDR3 has 16 amino acids. CDR3 DNA sequence: TGTGCCAGCAGCTCGAATAAATTATGGACAGGGACTGGCTACACCTTC. It codes for CASSSNKLWTGTGYTF. The entire variable domain, with the rest obtained from reference TRBV7-9 and TRBJ1-2, is as follows: DTGVSQNPRHKITKRGQNVTFRCDPISEHNRLYWYRQTLGQGPEFLTYFQNEAQLEKSRLLSDRFSAERPKGSFSTLEIQRTEQGDSAMYLCASSSNKLWTGTGYTFGSGTRLTVV.

There are many counts of this clone. This chain uses TRBV4-3 with TRBJ1-3; the match to TRBD1 covers 7 bases. J lost 2 bases, V lost 2 bases, and 6 bases had no gene match. The CDR3 covers 16 residues. Germline assignment: CDR1 LGHNA and CDR2 YSLEER. The CDR3 DNA follows: TGCGCCAGCAGCCAACGCCGGACAGGCACTGGAAACACCATATATTTT. Amino acid sequence: CASSQRRTGTGNTIYF.

V usage is TRBV7-9 and J usage is TRBJ2-2, with D unresolved. Per the germline V gene, CDR1 is SEHNR and CDR2 is FQNEAQ (reference sequence). The V and J ends lost 3 bases and 4 bases respectively, with 9 bases between them. This CDR3 has 14 residues. For the CDR3, the DNA is TGTGCCAGCAGCTTTGGTAGGAGCACCGGGGAGCTGTTTTTT. This codes for CASSFGRSTGELFF.